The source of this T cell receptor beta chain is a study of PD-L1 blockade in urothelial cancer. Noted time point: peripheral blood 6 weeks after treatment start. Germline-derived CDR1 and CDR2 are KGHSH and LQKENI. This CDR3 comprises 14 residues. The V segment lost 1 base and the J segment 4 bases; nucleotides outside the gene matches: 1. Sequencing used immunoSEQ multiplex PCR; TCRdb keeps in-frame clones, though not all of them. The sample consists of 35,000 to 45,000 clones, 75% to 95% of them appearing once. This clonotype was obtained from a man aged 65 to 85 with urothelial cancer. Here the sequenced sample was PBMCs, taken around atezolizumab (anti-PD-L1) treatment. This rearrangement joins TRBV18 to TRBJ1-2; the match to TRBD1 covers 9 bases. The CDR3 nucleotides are TGTGCCAGCTCACCACAGGACAGGGGCTATGGCTACACCTTC. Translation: CASSPQDRGYGYTF.